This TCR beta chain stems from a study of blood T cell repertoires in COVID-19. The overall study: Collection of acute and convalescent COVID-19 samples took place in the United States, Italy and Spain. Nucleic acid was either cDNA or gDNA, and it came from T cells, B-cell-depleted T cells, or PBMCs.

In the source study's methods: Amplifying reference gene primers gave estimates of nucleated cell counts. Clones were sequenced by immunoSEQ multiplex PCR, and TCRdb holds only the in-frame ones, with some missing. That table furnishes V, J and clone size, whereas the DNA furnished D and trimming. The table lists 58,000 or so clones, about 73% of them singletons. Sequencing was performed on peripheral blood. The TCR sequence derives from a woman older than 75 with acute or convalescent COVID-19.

CDR3 sequence: CASSVPPYLTSGSSYNEQFF. CDR3 nucleotides: TGTGCCAGCAGCGTCCCCCCCTACCTGACTAGCGGGAGCTCCTACAATGAGCAGTTCTTC. This chain connects TRBV9 to TRBJ2-1; 12 bases fit TRBD2. J gave up 0 bases and V 2 bases, and 12 bases lay outside the gene matches. CDR1 is SGDLS, CDR2 YYNGEE, per germline. CDR3 length equals 20 residues.